Given below is one T cell receptor delta chain in context. This clone was seen a handful of times. The antigen it recognizes is unknown. A read error is the likely source, as a far larger clone sits one nucleotide away. The library was generated by RT-PCR. TCR cDNA was generated by reverse transcription of PBMC RNA with SuperScript II and gamma-chain- and delta-chain-specific primers. Purification of cDNA was performed with AMPure XP beads, after which the cDNA was amplified and indexed with Illumina adapters by means of the Nextera XT Index Kit. An Illumina MiSeq with a V2 300-cycle kit was used to sequence the gammadelta TCR libraries. Per the authors' processing: Using MiXCR v2.1.12, CDR3 sequences were assembled, and reads were mapped onto D, J and V genes obtained from GenBank. VDJtools v1.2.1 was used to perform repertoire analyses of the CDR3 clonotypes. After TCRdb called clones again from the public reads with CATT, rows with identical DNA were merged. These V and J calls rely on TCRdb rather than the paper's analysis. This sample comprises several hundred delta-chain clones, 12% to 15% of them detected only once. The ten largest clones capture approximately 12% of the sample.

This entry comes from a study of delta chains in infants with herpesvirus infections (dated by TCRdb to 2022 to 2023). For the study in its entirety: To characterize gammadelta T cell responses to primary cytomegalovirus (CMV) infection, researchers prospectively followed a birth cohort of Ugandan infants starting at birth. The study searched for a public fetal Vdelta1/Vgamma8 gammadelta TCR clonotype in infants who acquired CMV infection after birth. Infant blood samples were grouped into approximate age categories of 1.5, 4, 8 and 12 months. Previously published Belgian fetal and cord blood gammadelta TCR data were added only for comparison and were not generated in this cohort. From PBMC, gammadelta TCRs were sequenced for fewer than 20 CMV-infected infants (one congenitally infected) and 8 CMV-uninfected infants who had sufficient sample available.

In Kampala, Uganda, pregnant women receiving prenatal care were recruited and their infants were enrolled, and documentation of maternal HIV status was required. Home visits to families took place weekly, and collection of infant clinical information, oral swabs and peripheral blood began at 6 weeks of age and was repeated every 4 months after that. Blood was collected in heparin tubes, and PBMC were isolated by Ficoll-Paque density gradient centrifugation and cryopreserved. Reading the germline V gene gives CDR1 TSWWSYY and CDR2 QGS. Trimming at the junction amounts to 0 bases on V and 2 bases on J, and the germline ends lie 13 bases apart. The CDR3 spans 16 residues, from the cysteine through the phenylalanine. Only the CDR3 DNA stays, 48 bases, in frame from base 1. What the authors observed across the whole study: The public clonotype was detected only at the first time point after infection and was not found in uninfected infants or in infants infected after 120 days. The public Vdelta1 clonotype was detected in about 20% of the 18 CMV-infected infants, namely three infected postnatally before 120 days of age and the congenitally infected infant. In CMV-uninfected infants, the public clonotype might still be present but below the detection limit. Within Vdelta1 cells, the frequency of the public clonotype appeared to be inversely correlated with age at infection and to decay rapidly, seemingly not persisting past roughly two months. The authors acknowledged a small sample size and a lack of race- or environment-matched controls, because almost all Ugandans acquire CMV before adulthood.

The specimen comprised peripheral blood, sampled at time point 1 of longitudinal follow-up. The TCR was taken from a human donor who was a Ugandan infant, either HIV-exposed or HIV-unexposed (not recorded which). The chain is made from TRDV1 and TRDJ1, with a weak D call of TRDD3 (6 bases match). CDR3 protein: CALGELRGWGTDKLIF. The nucleotides are TGTGCTCTTGGGGAACTCCGCGGCTGGGGAACCGATAAACTCATCTTT.